This entry lists 11 T cell receptor beta chains sequenced from one sample in a study of T cells after yellow fever vaccination (dated by TCRdb to 2018 to 2020). Taken with the paper, the label for treatment or condition translates to: live attenuated yellow fever vaccine strain. Libraries were built with 5' RACE. These reads were obtained on an Illumina HiSeq 2500. TCRdb reran the public reads through fastp at Q25 and MiXCR, keeping productive beta chains. Each entry merges the rows of one CDR3 protein and shows their most common DNA and genes. This sample lists a few hundred thousand distinct CDR3 sequences; 7% to 9% were detected once. The top ten hold 15% to 20% of the sample. The sample here was PBMCs, taken about 41 days after the first yellow fever vaccination. The receptors derive from a man aged 18 to 35 who received the YFV17D yellow fever vaccine.

This clonotype was recorded at least ten times. This chain uses TRBV20-1 with TRBJ2-7, with 9 bases matching TRBD2. The CDR3 spans 13 residues. CDR1 and CDR2 from the germline V gene are DFQATT and SNEGSKA (reference sequence). V was clipped by 6 bases and J by 6 bases; unmatched bases: 9. Here the CDR3 reads CSAPGTSTSEQYF. CDR3 coding DNA: TGCAGTGCCCCCGGGACTAGCACCTCCGAGCAGTACTTC.

The sample holds a few counts of this clonotype. V gene TRBV5-6 combines with J gene TRBJ2-3, with a possible D match to TRBD1 (5 bases). The length of the CDR3 is 15 residues. Germline V gene data show CDR1 as SGHDT and CDR2 as YYEEEE. Trimming shortened V by 2 bases and J by 1 base, and 11 bases separated the two germline ends. CDR3 in DNA: TGTGCCAGCAGCTTTTACAGGTGGGGCACAGATACGCAGTATTTT. Encoded protein: CASSFYRWGTDTQYF. Full variable domain (remainder filled in from reference TRBV5-6 and TRBJ2-3): DAGVTQSPTHLIKTRGQQVTLRCSPKSGHDTVSWYQQALGQGPQFIFQYYEEEERQRGNFPDRFSGHQFPNYSSELNVNALLLGDSALYLCASSFYRWGTDTQYFGPGTRLTVL.

This clonotype has just a few counts. The V call is TRBV18, the J call TRBJ2-5; D remains ambiguous. With 0 bases removed from V and 5 bases from J, the gap between germline ends came to 4 bases. Germline V gene lookup returns CDR1 KGHSH and CDR2 LQKENI. There are 12 residues in the CDR3. The CDR3 DNA reads as TGTGCCAGCTCACCACCCGCGGAGACCCAGTACTTC. Protein product: CASSPPAETQYF.

CDR3 nucleotide sequence: TGCAGCGTTGTTCAGACAGGGGTCGATCAGCCCCAGCATTTT. Its translation is CSVVQTGVDQPQHF. The chain carries TRBV29-1 and TRBJ1-5; 8 nucleotides agree with TRBD1. This CDR3 is 14 amino acids long. Germline V gives CDR1 SQVTM, CDR2 ANQGSEA. V shed 4 bases and J 5 bases; nucleotides not matched to a gene: 7.

The J gene is TRBJ2-7, the V gene TRBV30, with D possibly TRBD1 on 5 matching bases. The CDR3 sequence is 14 residues long. Deletions cut 2 bases from V and 2 bases from J, with 13 bases between. Germline CDR1 GTSNPN, CDR2 SVGIG (reference sequence). The CDR3 reads CAWSWGRAAYEQYF. CDR3 bases: TGTGCCTGGAGTTGGGGCAGGGCAGCCTACGAGCAGTACTTC.

The rearrangement joins TRBV5-1 to TRBJ2-3; 8 bases align to TRBD1. Germline CDR1 and CDR2: SGHRS and YFSETQ. V trimming: 4 bases; J trimming: 4 bases; junction bases outside the gene matches: 5. The CDR3 extends over 14 amino acids. The CDR3 sequence is CASSPGQAADTQYF. CDR3 in DNA: TGCGCCAGCAGCCCGGGACAGGCCGCAGATACGCAGTATTTT.

This clonotype has a count of ten or more. The chain is built from TRBV5-1 and TRBJ2-3; TRBD1 might be the D (6 bases). Per the germline V gene, CDR1 is SGHRS and CDR2 is YFSETQ. V dropped 0 bases and J dropped 6 bases, with 11 bases sitting between them. CDR3 length: 14 residues. Here the CDR3 reads CASSLDRATDTQYF. CDR3 nucleotide sequence: TGCGCCAGCAGCTTGGACAGGGCAACGGATACGCAGTATTTT.

In this sample, this clonotype turned up a few times. The gene calls are TRBV7-8 and TRBJ2-7; TRBD1 agrees at 9 bases. The CDR3 consists of 15 residues. Per the germline V gene, CDR1 is SGHVS and CDR2 is FQNEAQ. V trimming: 3 bases; J trimming: 5 bases; junction bases outside the gene matches: 8. The CDR3 here is CASSFPGTGRNEQYF. CDR3 DNA sequence: TGTGCCAGCAGCTTCCCCGGGACAGGGAGAAACGAGCAGTACTTC.

This clonotype came up many times. V gene TRBV10-2 combines with J gene TRBJ2-3; the D is unclear. With 11 bases removed from V and 0 bases from J, the gap between germline ends came to 21 bases. This CDR3 is 16 amino acids long. Germline V lookup: CDR1 WSHSY, CDR2 SAAADI. The CDR3 DNA reads TGCGCCTCCCGGCGGCTGGCACCAGATAGCACAGATACGCAGTATTTT. Its translation: CASRRLAPDSTDTQYF.

This clonotype has just a few counts. The rearrangement joins TRBV15 to TRBJ2-7; maybe TRBD1 (5 bases). Looked up from germline, CDR1 is LNHNV and CDR2 is YYDKDF (reference sequence). The CDR3 runs to 14 residues. The CDR3 DNA is TGTGCCACCAGCAGAGATTTTTGGGAAGGGGAACGTTCCGTC. It is translated as CATSRDFWEGERSV.

This clonotype was counted between two and nine times. The rearrangement joins TRBV7-2 to TRBJ2-2, with 7 positions matching TRBD2. With 6 bases clipped from V and 0 bases from J, the junction kept 4 bases outside the gene matches. In germline, CDR1 is SGHTA, CDR2 FQGNSA. The length of the CDR3 is 15 residues. For the CDR3, the DNA is TGTGCCAGCAGGAGGGGAGGGGCGAACACCGGGGAGCTGTTTTTT. Translating it yields CASRRGGANTGELFF.